These 13 T cell receptor beta chains originate from one sample sequenced in a study of blood T cells in healthy people across ages. Then a second PCR, running about 6 to 11 cycles, was carried out with a sample-barcoded 5' primer and a J-beta primer mix. TCRdb reprocessed the 5' RACE reads via MiXCR and lists one record per CDR3 protein. The sample includes 540,000 or so distinct CDR3 sequences, approximately 25% of them seen just once. The sequencing sample was made of blood. These receptors came from a woman in her 70s in good health.

This rearrangement joins TRBV10-3 to TRBJ2-1; a weak D match, TRBD1 (5 bases). This CDR3 has 14 residues. The germline gives CDR1 ENHRY, CDR2 SYGVKD. V was trimmed by 4 bases and J by 6 bases, leaving 13 bases between them. The CDR3 region has the DNA TGTGCCATCAGTGTTGGGTCCAGGGCCAATGAGCAGTTCTTC. Protein: CAISVGSRANEQFF.

Here the CDR3 reads CASTQLGQGDYGYTF. The DNA for the CDR3 is TGTGCCAGCACCCAACTGGGACAGGGGGATTATGGCTACACCTTC. The chain links TRBV6-5 to TRBJ1-2; 11 positions agree with TRBD1. V gave up 7 bases and J gave up 5 bases; unmatched junction bases: 9. CDR3 size: 15 residues. CDR1 and CDR2 (germline): MNHEY, SVGAGI.

This clonotype was found a few times. The chain employs TRBV20-1 and TRBJ2-7; 8 bases match TRBD2. The V segment lost 6 bases and the J segment 4 bases; nucleotides outside the gene matches: 11. Germline V CDR1 and CDR2: DFQATT, SNEGSKA (reference sequence). The CDR3 contains 14 residues. The CDR3 region has the DNA TGCAGTGCCCTTACCCCGGGGGGGCAGTACGAGCAGTACTTC. Encoded protein: CSALTPGGQYEQYF.

This rearrangement joins TRBV13 to TRBJ1-2; D is ambiguous. CDR3 length equals 17 residues. V lost 0 bases to trimming and J lost 3 bases, with 17 bases between them. From germline, CDR1 is PRHDT and CDR2 FYEKMQ (reference sequence). CDR3 nucleotide sequence: TGTGCCAGCAGCTTAGGATCCGAGGGCTCCTGGGACTATGGCTACACCTTC. Its translation: CASSLGSEGSWDYGYTF.

This rearrangement joins TRBV6-2 or TRBV6-3 to TRBJ2-7; tentatively, D is TRBD2 (5 bases). V was cut by 2 bases and J by 10 bases, with 21 bases left in between. The germline V gene has CDR1 MNHEY and CDR2 SVGEGT. CDR3 length: 15 residues. For the CDR3, the DNA is TGTGCCAGCAGTTACGAATTAGGCCTGGGAGCTCAACAGTACTTC. Translating gives CASSYELGLGAQQYF.

The chain combines TRBV12-3 or TRBV12-4 with TRBJ2-3; a possible D gene is TRBD1 (6 bases). V dropped 6 bases and J dropped 4 bases, with 14 bases sitting between them. The length of the CDR3 is 14 residues. In DNA form, the CDR3 reads TGTGCCAGCAGAGGTCCAGGGGTGCCAGATACGCAGTATTTT. This encodes CASRGPGVPDTQYF.

The genes are TRBV5-1 and TRBJ1-4; a weak D match, TRBD1 (6 bases). Germline CDR1 reads SGHRS; CDR2 reads YFSETQ. Trimming removed 2 bases from V and 4 bases from J, with 15 bases in between. The CDR3 contains 16 residues. CDR3 sequence reads: CASSFGGGTFNEKLFF. CDR3 coding DNA: TGCGCCAGCAGCTTCGGAGGGGGGACCTTTAATGAAAAACTGTTTTTT.

The chain employs TRBV6-5 and TRBJ2-6, with D tentatively TRBD1 (5 bases). The CDR3 covers 15 residues. Trimming left V 5 bases short and J 0 bases short, with 8 bases between. Looked up from germline, CDR1 is MNHEY and CDR2 is SVGAGI. As DNA, the CDR3 is TGTGCCAGCAGTAACAGGAACTCTGGGGCCAACGTCCTGACTTTC. It specifies CASSNRNSGANVLTF.

This chain joins TRBV11-3 and TRBJ2-2; 8 bases line up with TRBD1. The germline gives CDR1 SGHNT, CDR2 YENEEA. This CDR3 contains 17 residues. V trimming: 1 base; J trimming: 5 bases; junction bases outside the gene matches: 9. CDR3 loop: CASSLGPRTGRTGELFF. DNA for the CDR3: TGTGCCAGCAGCTTAGGGCCCCGGACAGGGAGGACCGGGGAGCTGTTTTTT.

This clonotype was observed at least ten times. The J gene is TRBJ2-1, the V gene TRBV14; the D gene is possibly TRBD1 (6 bases). The V end lost 1 base, the J end lost 15 bases, and 16 bases lay between the germline ends. Looked up from germline, CDR1 is SGHDN and CDR2 is FVKESK. This CDR3 has 13 amino acids. CDR3 loop: CASSQGLGAGSFF. CDR3 coding DNA: TGTGCCAGCAGCCAAGGTCTGGGGGCCGGATCGTTCTTC. Complete variable domain (other parts from reference TRBV14 and TRBJ2-1): EAGVTQFPSHSVIEKGQTVTLRCDPISGHDNLYWYRRVMGKEIKFLLHFVKESKQDESGMPNNRFLAERTGGTYSTLKVQPAELEDSGVYFCASSQGLGAGSFFGPGTRLTVL.

This clonotype was counted a few times. The rearrangement uses TRBV7-2 and TRBJ1-6; 10 nucleotides line up with TRBD1. Germline-derived CDR1 and CDR2 are SGHTA and FQGNSA. Germline trimming cut 6 bases from V and 8 bases from J; bases unmatched to any gene: 4. The CDR3 totals 14 residues. The CDR3 is CASRPGTGDSPLHF. The DNA of the CDR3 is TGTGCCAGCAGACCCGGGACAGGGGATTCACCCCTCCACTTT.

In this sample, this clonotype turned up many times. This chain connects TRBV20-1 to TRBJ2-5; D is unresolved. The germline gives CDR1 DFQATT, CDR2 SNEGSKA (reference sequence). V was clipped by 5 bases and J by 2 bases, with 12 bases between them. This CDR3 spans 13 amino acids. CDR3 nucleotide sequence: TGCAGTGCTCCTCCGGCCCCACAAGAGACCCAGTACTTC. Translated: CSAPPAPQETQYF.

This clonotype was found a few times. The chain recombines TRBV2 with TRBJ2-1; TRBD1 agrees at 8 bases. After removal of 4 bases from V and 8 bases from J, the junction contained 7 bases not matched to a gene. This CDR3 spans 14 amino acids. CDR1 is SNHLY, CDR2 FYNNEI, per germline. The DNA of the CDR3 is TGTGCCAGCAGTGGTCCAGGGGGCGGGGATGAGCAGTTCTTC. It codes for CASSGPGGGDEQFF.